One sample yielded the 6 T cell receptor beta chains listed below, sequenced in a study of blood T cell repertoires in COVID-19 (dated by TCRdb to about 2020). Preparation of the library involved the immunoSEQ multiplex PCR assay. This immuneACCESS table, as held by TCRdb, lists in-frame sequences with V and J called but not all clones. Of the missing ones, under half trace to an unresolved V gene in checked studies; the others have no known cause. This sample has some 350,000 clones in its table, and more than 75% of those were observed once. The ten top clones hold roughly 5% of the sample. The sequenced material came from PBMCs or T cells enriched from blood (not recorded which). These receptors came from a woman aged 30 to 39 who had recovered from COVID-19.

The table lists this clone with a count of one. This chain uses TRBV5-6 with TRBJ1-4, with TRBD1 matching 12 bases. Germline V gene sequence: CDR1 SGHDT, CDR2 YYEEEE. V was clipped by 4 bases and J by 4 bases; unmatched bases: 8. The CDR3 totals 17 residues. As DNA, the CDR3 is TGTGCCAGCAGCCGACCGGGACAGGGGGCGGGTAATGAAAAACTGTTTTTT. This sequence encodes CASSRPGQGAGNEKLFF. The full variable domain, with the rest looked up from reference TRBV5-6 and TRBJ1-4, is DAGVTQSPTHLIKTRGQQVTLRCSPKSGHDTVSWYQQALGQGPQFIFQYYEEEERQRGNFPDRFSGHQFPNYSSELNVNALLLGDSALYLCASSRPGQGAGNEKLFFGSGTQLSVL.

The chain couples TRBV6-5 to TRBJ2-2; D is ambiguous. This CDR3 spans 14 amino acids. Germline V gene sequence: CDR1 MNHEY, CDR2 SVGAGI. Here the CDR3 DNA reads TGTGCTATAAACTTCGCAGGGAACACCGGGGAGCTGTTTTTT. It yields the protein CAINFAGNTGELFF.

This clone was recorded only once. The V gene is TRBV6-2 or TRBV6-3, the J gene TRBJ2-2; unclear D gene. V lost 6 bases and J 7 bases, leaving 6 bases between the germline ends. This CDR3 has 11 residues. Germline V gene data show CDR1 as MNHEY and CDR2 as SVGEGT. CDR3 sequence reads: CASSPLGELFF. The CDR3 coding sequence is TGTGCCAGCAGCCCCCTCGGGGAGCTGTTTTTT.

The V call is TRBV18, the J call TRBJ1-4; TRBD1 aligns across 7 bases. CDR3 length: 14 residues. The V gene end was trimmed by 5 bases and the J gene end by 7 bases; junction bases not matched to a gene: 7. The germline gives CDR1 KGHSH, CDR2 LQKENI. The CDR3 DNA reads TGTGCCAGCTCAAAATCAGGGGGAGGTGAAAAACTGTTTTTT. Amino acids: CASSKSGGGEKLFF.

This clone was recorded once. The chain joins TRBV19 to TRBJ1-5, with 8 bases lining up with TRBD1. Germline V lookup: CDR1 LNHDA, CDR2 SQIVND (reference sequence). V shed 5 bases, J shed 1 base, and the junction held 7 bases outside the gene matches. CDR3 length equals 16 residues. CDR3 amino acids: CASSSTGVGSNQPQHF. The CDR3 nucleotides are TGTGCCAGTAGTTCGACAGGGGTGGGGAGCAATCAGCCCCAGCATTTT.

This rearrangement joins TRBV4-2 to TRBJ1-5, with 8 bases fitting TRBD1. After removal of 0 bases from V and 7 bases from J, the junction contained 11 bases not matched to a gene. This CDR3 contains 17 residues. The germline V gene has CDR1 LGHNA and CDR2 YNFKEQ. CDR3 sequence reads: CASSQDPERTGQQPQHF. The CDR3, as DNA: TGTGCCAGCAGCCAAGATCCGGAAAGGACAGGGCAACAGCCCCAGCATTTT.